The 21 T cell receptor beta chains given below trace back to one sample, sequenced in a study of cytomegalovirus exposure and HLA in healthy donors. The PCR ran on 60 Vbeta and 13 Jbeta primers. Using immunoSEQ multiplex PCR, the repertoire was profiled, and TCRdb retains in-frame clones only, with some absent. The repertoire includes approximately 190,000 clones, over 65% of them detected once, and about 2% sits in the top ten. The sequencing input was PBMCs. Source of these receptors: a woman younger than 45 in good health and CMV-seronegative.

The rearrangement joins TRBV27 to TRBJ1-1, with 7 bases lining up with TRBD1. Germline V gives CDR1 MNHEY, CDR2 SMNVEV (reference sequence). The V and J ends lost 5 bases and 1 base, in that order; junction bases with no gene match: 4. The CDR3 is made up of 14 amino acids. CDR3 coding DNA: TGTGCCAGCAGTCCCAGGGGGAAGAACACTGAAGCTTTCTTT. It codes for CASSPRGKNTEAFF.

V usage is TRBV28 and J usage is TRBJ2-7; 7 bases are a match to TRBD1. In germline, CDR1 is MDHEN, CDR2 SYDVKM. With 6 bases clipped from V and 9 bases from J, the junction kept 11 bases outside the gene matches. CDR3 length: 13 amino acids. In nucleotides, the CDR3 is TGTGCCAGCAGCCGCAACAGGGGATTCGGGCAGTACTTC. Translating gives CASSRNRGFGQYF.

The chain recombines TRBV7-9 with TRBJ2-2, with 11 bases aligning to TRBD2. J was trimmed by 3 bases and V by 3 bases; bases with no gene match: 6. Germline CDR1 and CDR2: SEHNR and FQNEAQ (reference sequence). The CDR3 is 17 residues long. The CDR3 DNA reads as TGTGCCAGCAGCTTGGCGACTAGCGGGAAATACACCGGGGAGCTGTTTTTT. It specifies CASSLATSGKYTGELFF.

The chain recombines TRBV6-6 with TRBJ1-5, with a tentative D call TRBD1 (5 bases). Germline CDR1 reads MNHNY; CDR2 reads SVGAGI (reference sequence). The length of the CDR3 is 14 residues. Deletions cut 9 bases from V and 4 bases from J, with 16 bases between. The CDR3 DNA sequence: TGTGCCAGTTACCGGGGGTCGGAGAATCAGCCCCAGCATTTT. Its translation is CASYRGSENQPQHF.

The count of this clone is one. The V and J genes are TRBV11-3 and TRBJ2-7; D is uncertain. V was clipped by 1 base and J by 5 bases, with 6 bases between them. Per germline, CDR1 SGHNT and CDR2 YENEEA. The CDR3 is made up of 12 amino acids. In DNA, the CDR3 is TGTGCCAGCAGCTTAGGTCGGGACGAGCAGTACTTC. It yields the protein CASSLGRDEQYF.

This clone has just a few counts. The chain is built from TRBV27 and TRBJ2-7; 10 positions match TRBD2. This CDR3 comprises 14 residues. Germline CDR1 and CDR2: MNHEY and SMNVEV (reference sequence). V trimming: 3 bases; J trimming: 3 bases; junction bases outside the gene matches: 2. The CDR3 region is CASSFSSGGYEQYF. The CDR3 coding sequence is TGTGCCAGCAGTTTCTCTAGCGGGGGCTACGAGCAGTACTTC.

This clone came up a few times. V usage is TRBV28 and J usage is TRBJ2-5, with 8 positions matching TRBD2. V lost 7 bases and J lost 5; bases outside the gene matches: 9. Germline values: CDR1 MDHEN, CDR2 SYDVKM. The length of the CDR3 is 14 residues. As DNA, the CDR3 is TGTGCCAGCACCCCACGGGGGGGATGGGAGACCCAGTACTTC. It encodes CASTPRGGWETQYF.

This clone was detected a few times. The same CDR3 can be traced to other DNA sequences in this sample. J is TRBJ2-7 and V is TRBV4-3, with TRBD2 as a possible D gene (5 bases). From germline, CDR1 is LGHNA and CDR2 YSLEER. The ends were cut back, 1 base at V and 0 bases at J, with 10 bases in the middle. The CDR3 consists of 15 residues. The CDR3 nucleotides read TGCGCCAGCAGCCAAGGAGGAGGCCTCTCCTACGAGCAGTACTTC. It specifies CASSQGGGLSYEQYF.

The chain is built from TRBV18 and TRBJ2-3; D call uncertain. Trimming cost V 3 bases and J 1 base, with 11 bases left between them. Germline CDR1 is KGHSH and CDR2 is LQKENI. The CDR3 has 15 residues. The CDR3 nucleotides read TGTGCCAGCTCACCTCCCACTACGGGCACAGATACGCAGTATTTT. It translates to CASSPPTTGTDTQYF.

The CDR3 here is CASSITPTGSETQYF. In nucleotides, the CDR3 is TGTGCCAGCAGTATTACCCCCACAGGTAGTGAGACCCAGTACTTC. This chain uses TRBV13 with TRBJ2-5, with a tentative D call TRBD1 (5 bases). V dropped 6 bases and J dropped 5 bases, with 19 bases sitting between them. The CDR3 is made up of 15 amino acids. CDR1 and CDR2 (germline): PRHDT, FYEKMQ (reference sequence).

As DNA, the CDR3 is TGTGCCAGCAGCCTACCGGGACAGGCGCTGGAGCAGTACTTC. Its protein product is CASSLPGQALEQYF. The gene calls are TRBV6-1 and TRBJ2-7; 8 bases fit TRBD1. The CDR3 sequence is 14 residues long. Germline V lookup: CDR1 MNHNS, CDR2 SASEGT. The V gene end was trimmed by 6 bases and the J gene end by 7 bases; junction bases not matched to a gene: 11.

The rearrangement joins TRBV11-3 to TRBJ2-2; TRBD1 is a possible D gene (6 bases). Germline V gene lookup returns CDR1 SGHNT and CDR2 YENEEA. The CDR3 contains 13 residues. V was pared by 8 bases and J by 6 bases, with 13 bases between. The CDR3 DNA sequence: TGTGCCAGCCGGCTCGAGGGGGCCGGGGAGCTGTTTTTT. Its translation: CASRLEGAGELFF.

The chain couples TRBV4-1 to TRBJ2-3; D uncertain. Germline CDR1 is MGHRA and CDR2 is YSYEKL. With 0 bases removed from V and 5 bases from J, the gap between germline ends came to 12 bases. The CDR3 sequence is 15 residues long. The CDR3 sequence: CASSQEPRGIDTQYF. CDR3 nucleotides: TGCGCCAGCAGCCAAGAGCCTCGCGGTATAGATACGCAGTATTTT.

The chain has TRBV11-2 and TRBJ2-5; no firm D call. Germline CDR1 reads SGHAT; CDR2 reads FQNNGV. The CDR3 sequence is 14 residues long. Trimming took 1 base from V and 3 from J, leaving 9 bases between them. The CDR3 sequence: CASSLVAGKETQYF. The CDR3 DNA follows: TGTGCCAGCAGCTTAGTAGCCGGAAAAGAGACCCAGTACTTC.

In the case of this clone: This same CDR3 is encoded by further DNA sequences in the sample. V gene TRBV7-6 combines with J gene TRBJ1-5; TRBD1 is a possible D gene (5 bases). V lost 4 bases to trimming and J lost 7 bases, with 11 bases between them. The length of the CDR3 is 13 residues. Per germline, CDR1 SGHVS and CDR2 FNYEAQ. The CDR3 sequence: CASSSGYGQPQHF. CDR3 coding DNA: TGTGCCAGCAGCTCAGGGTACGGCCAGCCCCAGCATTTT.

This sequence joins TRBV6-5 and TRBJ1-1; the D is unclear. This CDR3 region has 14 residues. The V end lost 7 bases, the J end lost 10 bases, and 22 bases lay between the germline ends. CDR1 MNHEY and CDR2 SVGAGI come from the germline V gene. CDR3 bases: TGTGCCAGCAAGGTACGCGCAGGATTCCTCGGAGCTTTCTTT. It is translated as CASKVRAGFLGAFF.

The chain is built from TRBV4-1 and TRBJ2-3; 7 bases line up with TRBD2. This CDR3 comprises 16 residues. CDR1 MGHRA and CDR2 YSYEKL come from the germline V gene. The V segment lost 0 bases and the J segment 4 bases; nucleotides outside the gene matches: 7. The CDR3 spells CASSQDGAGDSDTQYF. For the CDR3, the DNA is TGCGCCAGCAGCCAAGATGGGGCGGGGGATTCAGATACGCAGTATTTT.

This clone showed up just a few times. This rearrangement joins TRBV14 to TRBJ1-4, with D uncertain. V lost 0 bases, J lost 13 bases, and 21 bases lay in between. The CDR3 is 16 amino acids. Germline CDR1 and CDR2: SGHDN and FVKESK. This CDR3 reads CASSQEGGGSGVVLFF. CDR3 sequence (DNA): TGTGCCAGCAGCCAAGAAGGTGGTGGTTCGGGAGTTGTACTGTTTTTT.

This rearrangement joins TRBV6-5 to TRBJ1-2; maybe TRBD1 (6 bases). Trimming took 6 bases from V and 5 from J, leaving 16 bases between them. The CDR3 is 14 residues long. CDR1 is MNHEY, CDR2 SVGAGI, per germline. CDR3 DNA: TGTGCCAGCAGGAACAGGGAGTGGGGTTATGGCTACACCTTC. Translating it yields CASRNREWGYGYTF.

This clone was picked up a small number of times. This CDR3 is CASSSPSGNLNEKLFF. CDR3 sequence (DNA): TGTGCCAGCAGCTCTCCATCAGGGAATCTGAATGAAAAACTGTTTTTT. This chain connects TRBV7-9 to TRBJ1-4; the D gene is possibly TRBD1 (5 bases). CDR1 is SEHNR, CDR2 FQNEAQ, per germline (reference sequence). V dropped 4 bases and J dropped 5 bases, with 17 bases sitting between them. The CDR3 covers 16 residues.

The V call is TRBV2, the J call TRBJ2-3; 16 bases are a match to TRBD2. The CDR3 has 17 amino acids. V trimming: 6 bases; J trimming: 3 bases; junction bases outside the gene matches: 6. Per the germline V gene, CDR1 is SNHLY and CDR2 is FYNNEI. CDR3: CASRSSGLAGGTDTQYF. The DNA of the CDR3 is TGTGCCAGCAGATCATCGGGACTAGCGGGAGGGACAGATACGCAGTATTTT.